These 23 T cell receptor beta chains share one sample of origin, sequenced in a study of blood T cell repertoires in COVID-19. Repertoires were generated with immunoSEQ multiplex PCR, while TCRdb's copy carries only in-frame clones and drops some. This sample has about 340,000 clones, with about 83% found just once. The specimen sequenced was peripheral blood. The receptors were sampled from a man under 40 with active or convalescent COVID-19.

The chain joins TRBV19 to TRBJ2-7; D ambiguous. Germline V CDR1 and CDR2: LNHDA, SQIVND (reference sequence). The CDR3 spans 15 residues. Trimming stripped 5 bases from V and 2 bases from J, with 16 bases between. The chain's CDR3 is CASSFSIVGPYEQYF. The CDR3 coding sequence is TGTGCCAGTAGTTTTAGCATTGTAGGCCCCTACGAGCAGTACTTC.

The chain has TRBV6-1 and TRBJ1-1; no clear D. The germline gives CDR1 MNHNS, CDR2 SASEGT. Trimming took off 2 bases at V and 1 base at J, with 11 bases between the two ends. The CDR3 loop spans 15 amino acids. As DNA, the CDR3 is TGTGCCAGCAGTGAAATTAGTATAACGAACACTGAAGCTTTCTTT. This codes for CASSEISITNTEAFF.

The gene calls are TRBV7-9 and TRBJ1-3; perhaps TRBD1 as D (6 bases). Germline loops: CDR1 SEHNR, CDR2 FQNEAQ (reference sequence). This CDR3 has 15 residues. V was clipped by 4 bases and J by 2 bases, with 12 bases between them. CDR3 nucleotide sequence: TGTGCCAGCAGCTCACGACAGGCCCCTGGAAACACCATATATTTT. Its protein is CASSSRQAPGNTIYF.

V gene TRBV5-1 combines with J gene TRBJ2-7; D is possibly TRBD1 (5 bases). The CDR3 has 13 residues. Trimming took off 4 bases at V and 11 bases at J, with 19 bases between the two ends. Germline CDR1 SGHRS, CDR2 YFSETQ. In DNA form, the CDR3 reads TGCGCCAGCAGCCCGTCACAGGCCTTCCGAAAGTACTTC. Translating gives CASSPSQAFRKYF. Based on the CDR3 plus reference TRBV5-1 and TRBJ2-7, the full variable domain is KAGVTQTPRYLIKTRGQQVTLSCSPISGHRSVSWYQQTPGQGLQFLFEYFSETQRNKGNFPGRFSGRQFSNSRSEMNVSTLELGDSALYLCASSPSQAFRKYFGPGTRLTVT.

This chain links TRBV7-8 with TRBJ1-1, with TRBD1 matching over 8 bases. CDR1 and CDR2 from the germline V gene are SGHVS and FQNEAQ. The CDR3 spans 15 residues. Trimming cost V 5 bases and J 4 bases; bases outside gene matches: 9. CDR3 loop: CASSVDRGQSTEAFF. CDR3 sequence (DNA): TGTGCCAGCAGCGTAGACAGGGGACAAAGCACTGAAGCTTTCTTT.

J is TRBJ2-1 and V is TRBV30; a weak D match, TRBD2 (6 bases). The V and J ends lost 0 bases and 9 bases respectively, with 15 bases between them. This CDR3 has 14 amino acids. CDR1 and CDR2 from the germline V gene are GTSNPN and SVGIG (reference sequence). In nucleotides, the CDR3 is TGTGCCTGGAGTGTACGCGGGGTGCGCGGTGAGCAGTTCTTC. It is translated as CAWSVRGVRGEQFF.

This clone was counted a few times. This chain joins TRBV28 and TRBJ1-4; TRBD1 might be the D (5 bases). This CDR3 has 14 amino acids. Trimming stripped 5 bases from V and 5 bases from J, with 12 bases between. Germline loops: CDR1 MDHEN, CDR2 SYDVKM. Here the CDR3 DNA reads TGTGCCAGCAGTCCGGGACTGTGGAATGAAAAACTGTTTTTT. Translating gives CASSPGLWNEKLFF.

This chain connects TRBV2 to TRBJ2-2; 12 bases map to TRBD2. CDR1 is SNHLY and CDR2 is FYNNEI in the germline V gene. This CDR3 contains 19 residues. V lost 10 bases to trimming and J lost 2 bases; unmatched junction nucleotides: 17. In DNA form, the CDR3 reads TGTGCCACCCCTATAGGGACTAGCGGGTTAGACCGCAACACCGGGGAGCTGTTTTTT. Translating gives CATPIGTSGLDRNTGELFF.

This clone came up once. This chain's CDR3 is CASAEQGWENIQYF. The CDR3 DNA reads as TGCGCCAGCGCCGAACAGGGATGGGAAAACATTCAGTACTTC. The genes are TRBV10-2 and TRBJ2-4; TRBD1 might be the D (6 bases). Trimming left V 8 bases short and J 5 bases short, with 16 bases between. This CDR3 is 14 amino acids long. The germline V gene has CDR1 WSHSY and CDR2 SAAADI.

The CDR3 region has the DNA TGTGCCTGGGCGGCACTAGCGGGTCGCGGTGGCTACAATGAGCAGTTCTTC. This encodes CAWAALAGRGGYNEQFF. The V call is TRBV30, the J call TRBJ2-1; the match to TRBD2 covers 9 bases. CDR3 length: 17 residues. Germline V gene data show CDR1 as GTSNPN and CDR2 as SVGIG (reference sequence). The V and J ends lost 5 bases and 3 bases, in that order; junction bases with no gene match: 14.

The chain recombines TRBV4-1 with TRBJ1-5; no firm D call. Germline CDR1 is MGHRA and CDR2 is YSYEKL. The CDR3 consists of 14 residues. V lost 3 bases to trimming and J lost 2 bases, with 8 bases between them. CDR3 protein: CASSHPAGNQPQHF. The CDR3 nucleotides are TGCGCCAGCAGCCATCCCGCAGGCAATCAGCCCCAGCATTTT.

The chain joins TRBV5-5 to TRBJ2-1; 8 bases agree with TRBD2. J was trimmed by 6 bases and V by 1 base; bases with no gene match: 6. The V gene's germline CDR1 is SGHKS and CDR2 YYEKEE (reference sequence). The CDR3 spans 15 residues. CDR3 amino acids: CASSLIGTRGNEQFF. The CDR3 nucleotides are TGTGCCAGCAGCTTGATAGGGACTAGGGGCAATGAGCAGTTCTTC.

The J gene is TRBJ2-3, the V gene TRBV28; D is perhaps TRBD2 (6 bases). Germline V gene lookup returns CDR1 MDHEN and CDR2 SYDVKM. V lost 6 bases and J 4 bases, leaving 17 bases between the germline ends. This CDR3 comprises 15 residues. The CDR3: CASSPDYRSADTQYF. The CDR3 region has the DNA TGTGCCAGCAGCCCGGACTATCGTTCAGCAGATACGCAGTATTTT.

The J gene is TRBJ2-1, the V gene TRBV5-6; 10 nucleotides align to TRBD2. The CDR3 runs to 18 residues. Trimming at V came to 3 bases and at J to 9 bases, leaving 18 bases not matched to a gene. Per the germline V gene, CDR1 is SGHDT and CDR2 is YYEEEE. Here the CDR3 reads CASSSIIDVLAGVSEQFF. The CDR3 DNA reads TGTGCCAGCAGCTCGATAATTGATGTGCTAGCGGGAGTAAGTGAGCAGTTCTTC.

The table lists this clone with a few counts. The V and J genes are TRBV7-3 and TRBJ1-6; 8 bases line up with TRBD1. Germline lookup yields CDR1 SGHTA and CDR2 FQGTGA. After removal of 8 bases from V and 8 bases from J, the junction contained 11 bases not matched to a gene. This CDR3 has 15 amino acids. CDR3 coding DNA: TGTGCCAGCGGTACGGGGGGACAGGAGCATTCACCCCTCCACTTT. Translation: CASGTGGQEHSPLHF.

This clone has more than one count but fewer than ten. The genes are TRBV2 and TRBJ2-6, with 10 bases identical to TRBD1. Germline loops: CDR1 SNHLY, CDR2 FYNNEI. The length of the CDR3 is 17 residues. V lost 7 bases and J lost 2; bases outside the gene matches: 8. The chain's CDR3 is CASTLDRGLAGANVLTF. The CDR3 bases are TGTGCCAGCACCCTAGACAGGGGGCTAGCTGGGGCCAACGTCCTGACTTTC.

V and J are TRBV28 and TRBJ1-3; D uncertain. Looked up from germline, CDR1 is MDHEN and CDR2 is SYDVKM. V gave up 2 bases and J gave up 0 bases, with 5 bases separating them. CDR3 size: 14 residues. The CDR3 reads CASSLAVSGNTIYF. The CDR3 coding sequence is TGTGCCAGCAGTTTAGCGGTCTCTGGAAACACCATATATTTT.

Comments on this clone: This may arise from a read error, as a much more abundant clone is one base away. The V gene is TRBV11-2, the J gene TRBJ1-1, with D unclear. Trimming cost V 4 bases and J 0 bases, with 6 bases left between them. This CDR3 region has 13 residues. The germline V gene encodes CDR1 SGHAT and CDR2 FQNNGV. CDR3 sequence reads: CASSWSMNTEAFF. The DNA for the CDR3 is TGTGCCAGCAGCTGGAGCATGAACACTGAAGCTTTCTTT.

The rearrangement links TRBV11-2 to TRBJ2-5; possibly TRBD1 for D (6 bases). Between the trimmed V and J ends, which lost 0 bases and 6 bases, there was a span of 20 bases. Germline V CDR1 and CDR2: SGHAT, FQNNGV. CDR3 size: 17 residues. CDR3 DNA: TGTGCCAGCAGCTTAGATTATCGCAGGGGCGTGCGACAGACCCAGTACTTC. Translated, it gives CASSLDYRRGVRQTQYF.

This chain joins TRBV19 and TRBJ1-5; TRBD1 agrees at 9 bases. CDR3 length: 14 residues. The J segment lost 5 bases and the V segment lost 10 bases, leaving 9 bases of the junction unmatched. The germline gives CDR1 LNHDA, CDR2 SQIVND (reference sequence). DNA for the CDR3: TGTGCCACCAAGGCGGGACAGGGCTATCAGCCCCAGCATTTT. As protein: CATKAGQGYQPQHF.

The V and J genes are TRBV27 and TRBJ2-1, with TRBD1 matching over 9 bases. This CDR3 spans 16 amino acids. CDR1 MNHEY and CDR2 SMNVEV come from the germline V gene (reference sequence). Losses at the gene ends were 6 bases for V and 7 bases for J; bases not matched to a gene: 13. CDR3 residues: CASSQRRDREGNEQFF. The CDR3 nucleotides read TGTGCCAGCAGCCAAAGGCGGGACAGGGAGGGGAATGAGCAGTTCTTC.

This rearrangement joins TRBV7-9 to TRBJ1-2; D not certain. This CDR3 is 13 amino acids long. CDR1 SEHNR and CDR2 FQNEAQ come from the germline V gene (reference sequence). Trimming took off 3 bases at V and 4 bases at J, with 9 bases between the two ends. The CDR3 nucleotides read TGTGCCAGCAGCTTTGAACAGACCTATGGCTACACCTTC. It is translated as CASSFEQTYGYTF. The variable domain in full, with the rest retrieved from reference TRBV7-9 and TRBJ1-2, is DTGVSQNPRHKITKRGQNVTFRCDPISEHNRLYWYRQTLGQGPEFLTYFQNEAQLEKSRLLSDRFSAERPKGSFSTLEIQRTEQGDSAMYLCASSFEQTYGYTFGSGTRLTVV.

This rearrangement joins TRBV5-1 to TRBJ2-7; TRBD1 might be the D (6 bases). The CDR3 consists of 13 residues. Per the germline V gene, CDR1 is SGHRS and CDR2 is YFSETQ. The V gene lost 5 bases and the J gene lost 5 bases, with 14 bases spanning the gap. As DNA, the CDR3 is TGCGCCAGCAGTCTACAGGGTTCCGACGAGCAGTACTTC. This translates into CASSLQGSDEQYF. Combining the CDR3 with reference TRBV5-1 and TRBJ2-7 gives the whole variable domain KAGVTQTPRYLIKTRGQQVTLSCSPISGHRSVSWYQQTPGQGLQFLFEYFSETQRNKGNFPGRFSGRQFSNSRSEMNVSTLELGDSALYLCASSLQGSDEQYFGPGTRLTVT.